What follows are 27 T cell receptor beta chains derived from one specimen sequenced in a study of blood T cell repertoires in COVID-19. The assay was immunoSEQ multiplex PCR, and TCRdb's table has in-frame clones only and misses some. The sample lists some 300,000 clones, just under 90% occurring once. Sequencing was performed on peripheral blood. These receptors all stem from a woman aged 45-65 years with COVID-19, enrolled during active disease.

The chain employs TRBV19 and TRBJ1-4; 10 bases map to TRBD1. Trimming took 0 bases from V and 3 from J; bases not matched to a gene: 10. Germline assignment: CDR1 LNHDA and CDR2 SQIVND (reference sequence). The CDR3 totals 19 residues. DNA of the CDR3: TGTGCCAGTAGTATAGAATGGACAGGGGGACTTAGGGCTAATGAAAAACTGTTTTTT. It encodes CASSIEWTGGLRANEKLFF.

This chain connects TRBV19 to TRBJ1-5; D perhaps matches TRBD1 (5 bases). The V and J ends lost 6 bases and 1 base respectively, with 13 bases between them. CDR1 is LNHDA, CDR2 SQIVND, per germline (reference sequence). This CDR3 is 15 amino acids long. DNA of the CDR3: TGTGCCAGTAGCGACACAGGTTCGAGCAATCAGCCCCAGCATTTT. As protein: CASSDTGSSNQPQHF.

The rearrangement links TRBV3-1 (or the pseudogene TRBV3-2) to TRBJ2-5; the match to TRBD2 covers 14 bases. Trimming removed 3 bases from V and 5 bases from J; junction bases left unmatched: 17. This CDR3 has 20 amino acids. Germline V gene lookup returns CDR1 LGHDT and CDR2 YNNKEL (reference sequence). CDR3 bases: TGTGCCAGCAGCCAGGTCCCGGGACTAGCGGGAGTGGCGGCACGGGAGACCCAGTACTTC. The encoded protein is CASSQVPGLAGVAARETQYF.

CDR3 nucleotide sequence: TGTGCCAGCAGCCAAGAGGCGTCAGGGGGCGCGAAGATCGCCAAAAACATTCAGTACTTC. Residues: CASSQEASGGAKIAKNIQYF. The rearrangement uses TRBV3-1 (or the pseudogene TRBV3-2) and TRBJ2-4; 8 nucleotides match TRBD1. The V segment lost 0 bases and the J segment 1 base; nucleotides outside the gene matches: 14. The CDR3 is 20 amino acids. Germline lookup yields CDR1 LGHDT and CDR2 YNNKEL (reference sequence).

This clone was recorded a few times. This chain connects TRBV2 to TRBJ1-2; 9 bases map to TRBD1. The CDR3 covers 14 residues. V trimming: 9 bases; J trimming: 1 base; junction bases outside the gene matches: 6. Germline V gene sequence: CDR1 SNHLY, CDR2 FYNNEI. CDR3 DNA: TGTGCCAGAGGGGGACAGGGCAATAACTATGGCTACACCTTC. It specifies CARGGQGNNYGYTF.

The V and J genes are TRBV3-1 (or the pseudogene TRBV3-2) and TRBJ1-3, with D hard to call. V was shortened by 1 base and J by 4 bases, with 11 bases between the two germline ends. The CDR3 is 15 amino acids. Germline CDR1 LGHDT, CDR2 YNNKEL (reference sequence). CDR3 sequence: CASSQVGRGGNTIYF. CDR3 DNA: TGTGCCAGCAGCCAAGTCGGCAGAGGCGGAAACACCATATATTTT.

V usage is TRBV5-1 and J usage is TRBJ2-5; 8 nucleotides line up with TRBD1. Per the germline V gene, CDR1 is SGHRS and CDR2 is YFSETQ. This CDR3 has 14 residues. Trimming cost V 2 bases and J 5 bases; bases outside gene matches: 5. The CDR3 here is CASSLPTGEETQYF. DNA for the CDR3: TGCGCCAGCAGCTTACCGACAGGGGAGGAGACCCAGTACTTC.

This rearrangement joins TRBV30 to TRBJ2-5, with TRBD1 as a possible D gene (6 bases). Deletions cut 2 bases from V and 2 bases from J, with 9 bases between. This CDR3 spans 13 amino acids. Germline V gene data show CDR1 as GTSNPN and CDR2 as SVGIG (reference sequence). DNA for the CDR3: TGTGCCTGGAGTAGGACAGATCAAGAGACCCAGTACTTC. Its translation is CAWSRTDQETQYF. The whole variable domain, remainder taken from reference TRBV30 and TRBJ2-5, is SQTIHQWPATLVQPVGSPLSLECTVEGTSNPNLYWYRQAAGRGLQLLFYSVGIGQISSEVPQNLSASRPQDRQFILSSKKLLLSDSGFYLCAWSRTDQETQYFGPGTRLLVL.

The rearrangement links TRBV10-3 to TRBJ1-1, with D hard to call. The CDR3 runs 15 residues. V was pared by 6 bases and J by 3 bases, with 17 bases between. Germline V gene sequence: CDR1 ENHRY, CDR2 SYGVKD. CDR3 protein: CAIRRDIGLHTEAFF. CDR3 coding DNA: TGTGCCATCAGAAGAGACATAGGCCTGCACACTGAAGCTTTCTTT.

The rearrangement uses TRBV3-1 (or the pseudogene TRBV3-2) and TRBJ2-7, with 12 positions matching TRBD2. CDR3 length: 17 amino acids. The germline CDR1 and CDR2 sequences are LGHDT and YNNKEL (reference sequence). Trimming cost V 3 bases and J 2 bases; bases outside gene matches: 8. CDR3 in DNA: TGTGCCAGCAGCCACCTCTCCGGACTAGCGGGAACCTACGAGCAGTACTTC. It translates to CASSHLSGLAGTYEQYF.

CDR3 loop: CASSYSSGTNGYTF. CDR3 DNA sequence: TGTGCCAGCAGTTATTCGTCAGGGACTAATGGCTACACCTTC. The genes are TRBV6-5 and TRBJ1-2; D may be TRBD1 (5 bases). Trimming stripped 3 bases from V and 6 bases from J, with 14 bases between. The CDR3 has 14 residues. Germline CDR1 is MNHEY and CDR2 is SVGAGI.

This chain links TRBV7-2 with TRBJ2-1; D unresolved. This CDR3 region has 13 residues. The germline gives CDR1 SGHTA, CDR2 FQGNSA. V lost 5 bases and J lost 0, with 5 bases in between. The CDR3 loop reads CASSPSSYNEQFF. CDR3 DNA sequence: TGTGCCAGCAGCCCCAGCTCCTACAATGAGCAGTTCTTC.

The CDR3, as DNA: TGTGCCAGCAGCTTAGGGGGGGTGAACACTGAAGCTTTCTTT. Translating it yields CASSLGGVNTEAFF. The V call is TRBV11-2, the J call TRBJ1-1, with a tentative D call TRBD1 (5 bases). The CDR3 is 14 residues long. Germline loops: CDR1 SGHAT, CDR2 FQNNGV. Between the trimmed V and J ends, which lost 1 base and 0 bases, there was a span of 6 bases.

This clone was detected once. This chain connects TRBV7-8 to TRBJ2-7; tentative D call: TRBD1 (6 bases). Germline CDR1 and CDR2: SGHVS and FQNEAQ. The CDR3 extends over 15 amino acids. V lost 5 bases and J lost 5, with 19 bases in between. The CDR3 region has the DNA TGTGCCAGCAGCCTTAATGGACAGACCCGCCACGAGCAGTACTTC. Its protein product is CASSLNGQTRHEQYF.

This CDR3 reads CASSLESGNTEAFF. In DNA form, the CDR3 reads TGTGCCAGCAGCTTAGAATCAGGGAACACTGAAGCTTTCTTT. This rearrangement joins TRBV11-3 to TRBJ1-1; D unresolved. CDR1 and CDR2 from the germline V gene are SGHNT and YENEEA. Trimming cost V 0 bases and J 1 base, with 6 bases left between them. The CDR3 has 14 amino acids.

This clone was seen a single time. The V call is TRBV7-9, the J call TRBJ1-1; 7 nucleotides agree with TRBD1. Germline assignment: CDR1 SEHNR and CDR2 FQNEAQ (reference sequence). CDR3 size: 15 residues. Germline trimming cut 0 bases from V and 4 bases from J; bases unmatched to any gene: 5. The CDR3 DNA reads TGTGCCAGCAGCTTAGCAAGGGGGCGCTTCACTGAAGCTTTCTTT. It translates to CASSLARGRFTEAFF.

The chain joins TRBV7-9 to TRBJ2-1, with TRBD1 identical over 9 bases. V was pared by 6 bases and J by 7 bases, with 10 bases of the junction left unmatched. This CDR3 comprises 15 residues. The germline CDR1 and CDR2 sequences are SEHNR and FQNEAQ (reference sequence). CDR3 region: CASSAPWTGVNEQFF. The CDR3 coding sequence is TGTGCCAGCAGTGCCCCCTGGACAGGGGTGAATGAGCAGTTCTTC.

The chain recombines TRBV12-3 or TRBV12-4 with TRBJ1-4; D is ambiguous. The CDR3 spans 11 residues. Trimming stripped 5 bases from V and 4 bases from J, with 2 bases between. For the CDR3, the DNA is TGTGCCAGCAGTCGTAATGAAAAACTGTTTTTT. Its protein product is CASSRNEKLFF.

This rearrangement joins TRBV24-1 to TRBJ2-2; 13 bases line up with TRBD2. The CDR3 is made up of 17 amino acids. The trim removed 4 bases at V and 3 bases at J, leaving 4 bases unmatched. The germline V gene encodes CDR1 KGHDR and CDR2 SFDVKD. The CDR3 coding sequence is TGTGCCACCAGTGACCCCGGGACTAGCGGGGACACCGGGGAGCTGTTTTTT. It yields the protein CATSDPGTSGDTGELFF.

This clone occurred once. The V gene is TRBV20-1, the J gene TRBJ1-2, with D possibly being TRBD1 (6 bases). CDR3 length: 12 residues. The germline CDR1 and CDR2 sequences are DFQATT and SNEGSKA (reference sequence). Between the trimmed V and J ends, which lost 3 bases and 6 bases, there was a span of 11 bases. The DNA of the CDR3 is TGCAGTGCTAGTACAGGGTACGATGGCTACACCTTC. This codes for CSASTGYDGYTF.

The chain links TRBV7-2 to TRBJ2-1; D is ambiguous. V was trimmed by 2 bases and J by 8 bases, leaving 16 bases between them. Germline loops: CDR1 SGHTA, CDR2 FQGNSA. The CDR3 consists of 15 residues. CDR3 amino acids: CASSLLSLGRHEQFF. In DNA form, the CDR3 reads TGTGCCAGCAGCTTACTCTCTCTAGGCCGGCATGAGCAGTTCTTC.

The chain couples TRBV7-2 to TRBJ2-3; TRBD1 agrees at 8 bases. Per germline, CDR1 SGHTA and CDR2 FQGNSA. With V trimmed by 5 bases and J by 8 bases, 12 bases remained unmatched. The CDR3 is made up of 15 amino acids. The CDR3 nucleotides are TGTGCCAGCAGCCCCCGGACAGGGTCTCTGGGTACGCAGTATTTT. Amino acids: CASSPRTGSLGTQYF.

This chain links TRBV19 with TRBJ2-7; the match to TRBD1 covers 7 bases. V trimming: 5 bases; J trimming: 1 base; junction bases outside the gene matches: 11. CDR3 length: 16 amino acids. Germline CDR1 LNHDA, CDR2 SQIVND (reference sequence). CDR3 amino acids: CASSATSTGRSYEQYF. CDR3 bases: TGTGCCAGTAGTGCCACCTCGACAGGGCGATCCTACGAGCAGTACTTC.

The V call is TRBV11-1, the J call TRBJ1-1; possible D gene TRBD1, 6 bases. The CDR3 consists of 12 residues. Germline values: CDR1 SGHAT, CDR2 FQDESV (reference sequence). V was cut by 4 bases and J by 8 bases, with 11 bases left in between. The CDR3 spells CASSYQGFEAFF. CDR3 DNA: TGTGCCAGCAGCTACCAGGGGTTCGAAGCTTTCTTT.

The chain couples TRBV19 to TRBJ2-5; D is perhaps TRBD1 (6 bases). The germline CDR1 and CDR2 sequences are LNHDA and SQIVND (reference sequence). The CDR3 consists of 14 residues. V was clipped by 5 bases and J by 2 bases, with 12 bases between them. The DNA for the CDR3 is TGTGCCAGTAGTCCAAGACAGGCACAAGAGACCCAGTACTTC. Protein: CASSPRQAQETQYF.

The genes are TRBV6-5 and TRBJ1-2, with 9 bases identical to TRBD1. The junction had 9 bases not matched to a gene; V was cut back by 5 bases and J by 8 bases. Germline V gives CDR1 MNHEY, CDR2 SVGAGI. There are 14 residues in the CDR3. The CDR3 here is CASSPGQGMIGYTF. The DNA for the CDR3 is TGTGCCAGCAGTCCGGGACAGGGAATGATCGGCTACACCTTC.

V usage is TRBV7-9 and J usage is TRBJ1-1; D gene uncertain. There are 13 residues in the CDR3. With 3 bases removed from V and 2 bases from J, the gap between germline ends came to 7 bases. The germline V gene encodes CDR1 SEHNR and CDR2 FQNEAQ (reference sequence). The CDR3 here is CASSFSLNTEAFF. The DNA for the CDR3 is TGTGCCAGCAGCTTCTCCCTAAACACTGAAGCTTTCTTT.